This TCR beta chain was documented in a study of blood T cell repertoires in COVID-19. Study at large: Acute and convalescent COVID-19 specimens originated in the United States, Italy and Spain.

Profiling relied on immunoSEQ multiplex PCR, and the TCRdb table lists in-frame clones only, not all of them. In the table there are some 230,000 clones, roughly 85% of which are singletons. From germline, CDR1 is SGHTA and CDR2 FQGNSA. The CDR3 covers 14 residues. Trimming pared 1 base from V and 1 base from J, leaving 7 bases between. This clonotype was obtained from a young man who had recovered from COVID-19. The source material was peripheral blood. The gene calls are TRBV7-2 and TRBJ1-1; D is perhaps TRBD1 (6 bases). CDR3 in DNA: TGTGCCAGCAGCTTAGGGGGACAGAACACTGAAGCTTTCTTT. This gives the protein CASSLGGQNTEAFF.